This is a list of T cell receptor beta chains from one sample in a study of neoadjuvant anti-PD-1 for oral cavity cancer. Produced via immunoSEQ multiplex PCR; TCRdb's table is partial and in-frame only. The sample contains around 8,000 clones, roughly 70% of which appear only once. Material: PBMCs, obtained after nivolumab (anti-PD-1) treatment. These receptor sequences come from a person between 40 and 80 years old with oral cavity squamous cell carcinoma. CDR3s include the opening cysteine and the closing phenylalanine or tryptophan. A D gene is named only where the DNA matches it firmly. Expanded clones are given a class, and other clones once, few, many or no size at all.

14 | . | TRBJ2-2 | . | TRBV4-3 | TGCGCCAGCAGCCAAGAGGGCGGGGACGGGGAGCTGTTTTTT | CASSQEGGDGELFF
12 | . | TRBJ2-7 | . | TRBV5-6 | TGTGCCAGCAGCCTAAACAGCTACGAGCAGTACTTC | CASSLNSYEQYF
14 | TRBD1 | TRBJ2-2 | . | TRBV27 | TGTGCCAGCAGGAGGGGGCGGAACACCGGGGAGCTGTTTTTT | CASRRGRNTGELFF
15 | TRBD1 | TRBJ1-2 | . | TRBV2 | TGTGCCAGCACTGGTACAGGGGGCGCGTATTTCGGCTACACCTTC | CASTGTGGAYFGYTF
14 | TRBD1 | TRBJ2-7 | . | TRBV27 | TGTGCCAGCAGCAGGGACAGGACCACCTACGAGCAGTACTTC | CASSRDRTTYEQYF
16 | TRBD1 | TRBJ2-2 | once | TRBV29-1 | TGCAGCGTCCTACCTTTGACAGGGGTAGGAACCGGGGAGCTGTTTTTT | CSVLPLTGVGTGELFF
14 | . | TRBJ1-1 | . | TRBV15 | TGTGCCACCAGCAGAGATTTGTCTCCTACTGAAGCTTTCTTT | CATSRDLSPTEAFF
14 | TRBD2 | TRBJ2-2 | . | TRBV9 | TGTGCCAGCCGGCGGGGGTTCGACACCGGGGAGCTGTTTTTT | CASRRGFDTGELFF
16 | TRBD2 | TRBJ2-7 | . | TRBV7-6 | TGTGCCAGCAGCTTAGTCCTAGCGGGGGGGCTCGGCGAGCAGTACTTC | CASSLVLAGGLGEQYF
16 | . | TRBJ2-1 | . | TRBV7-9 | TGTGCCAGCAGCTCCAGGGGCGGTTTCTCTGAAAATGAGCAGTTCTTC | CASSSRGGFSENEQFF
14 | . | TRBJ2-7 | once | TRBV4-2 | TGTGCCAGCAGCCAAGAGCGGGGTTCGGGCGAGCAGTACTTC | CASSQERGSGEQYF
14 | TRBD1 | TRBJ1-5 | . | TRBV10-2 | TGCGCCAGCAGTGACAGGGGGGTCAGTCAGCCCCAGCATTTT | CASSDRGVSQPQHF
15 | . | TRBJ1-3 | few | TRBV6-1 | TGTGCCAGCAGTGAGGACACTTACTCTGGAAACACCATATATTTT | CASSEDTYSGNTIYF
16 | . | TRBJ1-5 | . | TRBV7-2 | TGTGCCAGCAGCTTAAGGGGGTCCGACGGGAATCAGCCCCAGCATTTT | CASSLRGSDGNQPQHF
15 | TRBD1 | TRBJ1-1 | . | TRBV27 | TGTGCCATCAAACGGACAGGTGGGGCCAACACTGAAGCTTTCTTT | CAIKRTGGANTEAFF
15 | . | TRBJ1-2 | few | TRBV11-2 | TGTGCCAGCAGCCCCCTATTAACCTTGAACTATGGCTACACCTTC | CASSPLLTLNYGYTF
12 | TRBD1 | TRBJ1-1 | few | TRBV2 | TGTGCCAGCAGGGCGACAGGGACTGAAGCTTTCTTT | CASRATGTEAFF
13 | . | TRBJ2-5 | . | TRBV30 | TGTGCCTGGAGTGTCCACCCCCAAGAGACCCAGTACTTC | CAWSVHPQETQYF
15 | . | TRBJ2-7 | few | TRBV7-2 | TGTGCCAGCAGCCACTACAGGGTTAACTCCTACGAGCAGTACTTC | CASSHYRVNSYEQYF
14 | TRBD2 | TRBJ2-7 | . | TRBV6-1 | TGTGCCATAATTAGCGGGGGGCGAAACTACGAGCAGTACTTC | CAIISGGRNYEQYF
14 | . | TRBJ1-6 | . | TRBV18 | TGTGCCAGCTCACCCCCACTGGGCGGATCACCCCTCCACTTT | CASSPPLGGSPLHF
15 | . | TRBJ1-2 | . | TRBV27 | TGTGCCAGCAGTCAACAGGGATACCTTAACTATGGCTACACCTTC | CASSQQGYLNYGYTF
15 | TRBD2 | TRBJ2-1 | . | TRBV7-2 | TGTGCCAGCAGCATTCTAGCGGGAGCCTACAATGAGCAGTTCTTC | CASSILAGAYNEQFF
16 | . | TRBJ1-5 | . | TRBV28 | TGTGCCAGCAGTTTAGTGTCTGGGGGGGGTACTCAGCCCCAGCATTTT | CASSLVSGGGTQPQHF
13 | TRBD1 | TRBJ1-1 | medium-sized | TRBV7-9 | TGTGCCAGCAGCACTCAGGGGGTAGGGGAAGCTTTCTTT | CASSTQGVGEAFF
14 | TRBD1 | TRBJ1-1 | . | TRBV10-3 | TGTGCCATCAGTGTTAATTCGGGGGGACAGGAAGCTTTCTTT | CAISVNSGGQEAFF
17 | TRBD1 | TRBJ1-2 | . | TRBV4-1 | TGCGCCAGCAGCGATGGGCGCGGGACAGCCTCTAACTATGGCTACACCTTC | CASSDGRGTASNYGYTF
15 | . | TRBJ1-4 | . | TRBV18 | TGTGCCAGCTCACCAGATGTGGGGCCAGAGGAAAAACTGTTTTTT | CASSPDVGPEEKLFF
13 | . | TRBJ1-2 | . | TRBV6-1 | TGTGCCAGCAGTGATGTTGCCGTGAATGGCTACACCTTC | CASSDVAVNGYTF
16 | TRBD1 | TRBJ1-6 | . | TRBV5-4 | TGTGCCAGCACCCCGGGGACCGGGGCAGGGGGTTCACCCCTCCACTTT | CASTPGTGAGGSPLHF
12 | . | TRBJ1-1 | . | TRBV29-1 | TGCAGCGTGGACAATTCGAACACTGAAGCTTTCTTT | CSVDNSNTEAFF
12 | . | TRBJ1-6 | . | TRBV30 | TGTGCCTGGAGAGTAGATAATTCACCCCTCCACTTT | CAWRVDNSPLHF
14 | . | TRBJ1-3 | . | TRBV4-3 | TGCGCCAGCAGCCAACTAACGGAAGGAAACACCATATATTTT | CASSQLTEGNTIYF
15 | TRBD1 | TRBJ1-2 | . | TRBV27 | TGTGCCAGCAGTTTATCGCGAAGCGGGGACAGGGCCTACACCTTC | CASSLSRSGDRAYTF